This TCR beta chain comes out of a study of control samples from healthy donors and cancer patients. TCRdb's table, derived via immunoSEQ multiplex PCR, lists solely in-frame clones and lacks some. This table has roughly 90,000 clones, more than 80% appearing once. The CDR3 consists of 13 residues. Trimming pared 2 bases from V and 4 bases from J, leaving 6 bases between. Germline values: CDR1 KGHSH, CDR2 LQKENI. This sequence joins TRBV18 and TRBJ1-5; D uncertain. The TCR was taken from a woman in her thirties in good health. Sequencing used blood. CDR3 bases: TGTGCCAGCTCACCAGAGGGTAATCAGCCCCAGCATTTT. It encodes CASSPEGNQPQHF.